These T cell receptor beta chains were read from a single sample in a study of T-cell memory formation after mild COVID-19. TCRdb re-analysed the 5' RACE reads in MiXCR, keeping a single row per CDR3 protein. The sample consists of 250,000 to 300,000 distinct CDR3 sequences, approximately 19% of them appearing once. What was sequenced was PBMCs or a T cell subset sorted from them (not recorded which). The receptors shown here come from a man aged 18-30 years who had mild COVID-19 (a few samples of this study predate the infection). Cell type and time point are not known. Both conserved end residues are part of each CDR3. The D gene is left open where the match is weak. A clone size is listed for some rows: how often the clone was seen (once, few, many), or a class if it is expanded.

J: TRBJ2-3
V: TRBV7-7
length: 12
size: -
D: -
DNA: TGTGCCAGCAGCGTTTGCACAGATACGCAGTATTTT
CDR3: CASSVCTDTQYF

J: TRBJ2-5
V: TRBV5-1
length: 15
size: -
D: TRBD1
DNA: TGCGCCAGCAGCTTCGTCAGGGGGCAGGGAGAGACCCAGTACTTC
CDR3: CASSFVRGQGETQYF

J: TRBJ1-5
V: TRBV4-3
length: 16
size: few
D: -
DNA: TGCGCCAGCAGCCAAGAATACCAGGGTAGCAATCAGCCCCAGCATTTT
CDR3: CASSQEYQGSNQPQHF

J: TRBJ2-3
V: TRBV5-5
length: 15
size: few
D: -
DNA: TGTGCCAGCAGCTTGGCCTTGGGGGCGACAGATACGCAGTATTTT
CDR3: CASSLALGATDTQYF

J: TRBJ1-4
V: TRBV4-1
length: 14
size: -
D: TRBD1
DNA: TGCGCCAGCAGCCAGACAGGGCTGGGAGAAAAACTGTTTTTT
CDR3: CASSQTGLGEKLFF

J: TRBJ1-3
V: TRBV6-1
length: 14
size: few
D: -
DNA: TGTGCCAGCAATGAAGGAGGCCTGCTGGACACCATATATTTT
CDR3: CASNEGGLLDTIYF

J: TRBJ2-7
V: TRBV12-3/TRBV12-4
length: 13
size: few
D: TRBD1
DNA: TGTGCCAGCACGGACAGGAACTCCTACGAGCAGTACTTC
CDR3: CASTDRNSYEQYF

J: TRBJ2-5
V: TRBV12-3/TRBV12-4
length: 16
size: few
D: TRBD2
DNA: TGTGCCAGCAGTTCCCGACCGGGACTAGCTAAAGAGACCCAGTACTTC
CDR3: CASSSRPGLAKETQYF

J: TRBJ2-3
V: TRBV4-3
length: 17
size: many
D: -
DNA: TGCGCCAGCAGATACTCCAGGGGCACCCTTGGCACAGATACGCAGTATTTT
CDR3: CASRYSRGTLGTDTQYF

J: TRBJ1-1
V: TRBV6-5
length: 15
size: -
D: -
DNA: TGTGCCAGCAGTGGGTGGAGAGACGGGAACACTGAAGCTTTCTTT
CDR3: CASSGWRDGNTEAFF

J: TRBJ2-1
V: TRBV4-1
length: 14
size: -
D: -
DNA: TGCGCCAGCAGCCCGTTAGATGAGTACAATGAGCAGTTCTTC
CDR3: CASSPLDEYNEQFF

J: TRBJ2-7
V: TRBV9
length: 16
size: -
D: TRBD2
DNA: TGTGCCAGCAGCTCCAGGAGTAGCGGGGGAGCCTACGAGCAGTACTTC
CDR3: CASSSRSSGGAYEQYF

J: TRBJ2-1
V: TRBV4-1
length: 15
size: many
D: -
DNA: TGCGCCAGCAGCCAAGGACAGGGACTGGGCAATGAGCAGTTCTTC
CDR3: CASSQGQGLGNEQFF

J: TRBJ1-6
V: TRBV4-3
length: 16
size: many
D: TRBD1
DNA: TGCGCCAGCAGCCAAGAGTCACAGGGGAATAATTCACCCCTCCACTTT
CDR3: CASSQESQGNNSPLHF

J: TRBJ1-6
V: TRBV4-3
length: 14
size: -
D: -
DNA: TGCGCCAGCAGCCAAGGCCTCAGCGAGTCACCCCTCCACTTT
CDR3: CASSQGLSESPLHF

J: TRBJ2-1
V: TRBV12-3/TRBV12-4
length: 15
size: -
D: TRBD1
DNA: TGTGCCAGCAGTCGGGGAGGGACAGGGCTTCATGAGCAGTTCTTC
CDR3: CASSRGGTGLHEQFF

J: TRBJ1-3
V: TRBV5-1
length: 15
size: few
D: -
DNA: TGCGCCAGCAGCTTGCAGGGGACCTCTGGAAACACCATATATTTT
CDR3: CASSLQGTSGNTIYF

J: TRBJ2-5
V: TRBV6-2/TRBV6-3
length: 15
size: few
D: -
DNA: TGTGCCAGCAGTTATTACCGCGGGGGCGGGGAGACCCAGTACTTC
CDR3: CASSYYRGGGETQYF

J: TRBJ1-5
V: TRBV7-2
length: 13
size: few
D: -
DNA: TGTGCCAGCAGCTTAGCGCGGGATCAGCCCCAGCATTTT
CDR3: CASSLARDQPQHF

J: TRBJ2-1
V: TRBV3-1
length: 15
size: -
D: TRBD2
DNA: TGTGCCAGCAGCTCCTCCGGACTAGCGGTGGGTGAGCAGTTCTTC
CDR3: CASSSSGLAVGEQFF

J: TRBJ1-5
V: TRBV7-2
length: 14
size: few
D: TRBD1
DNA: TGTGCCAGCAGCCCCGGACAGGGCTCCCCGCCCCAGCATTTT
CDR3: CASSPGQGSPPQHF

J: TRBJ2-1
V: TRBV5-1
length: 15
size: -
D: -
DNA: TGCGCCAGCAGCTTGGCCCCGCTACAGTACAATGAGCAGTTCTTC
CDR3: CASSLAPLQYNEQFF

J: TRBJ2-1
V: TRBV6-2/TRBV6-3
length: 12
size: few
D: -
DNA: TGTGCCAGCAGACCACCCTCAGGAGAGCAGTTCTTC
CDR3: CASRPPSGEQFF

J: TRBJ2-2
V: TRBV29-1
length: 12
size: -
D: -
DNA: TGCAGCGTAGCCACAGGGACCGGGGAGCTGTTTTTT
CDR3: CSVATGTGELFF

J: TRBJ2-1
V: TRBV7-9
length: 14
size: -
D: -
DNA: TGTGCCAGCAGCCCCGTCCGGGGGAACAATGAGCAGTTCTTC
CDR3: CASSPVRGNNEQFF

J: TRBJ2-3
V: TRBV7-3
length: 14
size: many
D: TRBD2
DNA: TGTGCCAGCAGTACCGGACTAGCTTCAGATACGCAGTATTTT
CDR3: CASSTGLASDTQYF

J: TRBJ2-1
V: TRBV6-6
length: 17
size: many
D: TRBD2
DNA: TGTGCCAGCAGTGCCCTAGCGGGGGGCCCAACGTACAATGAGCAGTTCTTC
CDR3: CASSALAGGPTYNEQFF

J: TRBJ2-7
V: TRBV6-5
length: 14
size: many
D: -
DNA: TGTGCCAGCAGTTACGCCGACCCGTCTAGGCCCCAGTACTTC
CDR3: CASSYADPSRPQYF

J: TRBJ2-5
V: TRBV20-1
length: 14
size: -
D: -
DNA: TGCAGTGCAACAGCTACAGGGTCGGGAGAGACCCAGTACTTC
CDR3: CSATATGSGETQYF

J: TRBJ2-7
V: TRBV5-6
length: 13
size: few
D: -
DNA: TGTGCCAGCAGCTTCGGGTACAGCTACGAGCAGTACTTC
CDR3: CASSFGYSYEQYF

J: TRBJ2-1
V: TRBV5-1
length: 14
size: few
D: -
DNA: TGCGCCAGCAGCTCTGGGCCATCTCGGAATGAGCAGTTCTTC
CDR3: CASSSGPSRNEQFF

J: TRBJ2-1
V: TRBV7-7
length: 14
size: few
D: -
DNA: TGTGCTAGCAGCTCCTCTTTTGCCTACAATGAGCAGTTCTTC
CDR3: CASSSSFAYNEQFF

J: TRBJ1-1
V: TRBV20-1
length: 13
size: -
D: -
DNA: TGCAGTGCTAGAGGGTCCCTTAACACTGAAGCTTTCTTT
CDR3: CSARGSLNTEAFF

J: TRBJ2-3
V: TRBV4-3
length: 17
size: -
D: TRBD1
DNA: TGCGCCAGCAGCCAAGACCAAGGGACAGGGGGCCGGGATACGCAGTATTTT
CDR3: CASSQDQGTGGRDTQYF

J: TRBJ2-3
V: TRBV9
length: 16
size: few
D: TRBD2
DNA: TGTGCCAGCAGCGGGCTAGCGGGGGCGAGCACAGATACGCAGTATTTT
CDR3: CASSGLAGASTDTQYF

J: TRBJ1-3
V: TRBV10-3
length: 14
size: -
D: TRBD1
DNA: TGTGCCATCAGCCAGGGGGGTCTCCAACACACCATATATTTT
CDR3: CAISQGGLQHTIYF

J: TRBJ1-2
V: TRBV14
length: 14
size: -
D: -
DNA: TGTGCCAGCAGCCAAGACAGGGATGGATATGGCTACACCTTC
CDR3: CASSQDRDGYGYTF

J: TRBJ2-7
V: TRBV6-5
length: 14
size: few
D: TRBD2
DNA: TGTGCCAGCAGTCCGGGACTAGTTGGCTACGAGCAGTACTTC
CDR3: CASSPGLVGYEQYF

J: TRBJ2-2
V: TRBV28
length: 14
size: -
D: -
DNA: TGTGCCAGCAGCACAGCCCGGGCCACCGGGGAGCTGTTTTTT
CDR3: CASSTARATGELFF

J: TRBJ1-1
V: TRBV2
length: 12
size: -
D: -
DNA: TGTGCCAGCAGACCGACAGCTCTAGTAGCTTTCTTT
CDR3: CASRPTALVAFF

J: TRBJ2-5
V: TRBV7-3
length: 14
size: few
D: -
DNA: TGTGCCAGCAGCCCTACAGGGCTGGTGAAGACCCAGTACTTC
CDR3: CASSPTGLVKTQYF

J: TRBJ2-1
V: TRBV5-1
length: 12
size: few
D: -
DNA: TGCGCCAGCAGTCAATCTAGGAATGAGCAGTTCTTC
CDR3: CASSQSRNEQFF

J: TRBJ2-7
V: TRBV2
length: 15
size: -
D: TRBD1
DNA: TGTGCCAGCAGTGTACGGACAGGGGGCGGCTACGAGCAGTACTTC
CDR3: CASSVRTGGGYEQYF

J: TRBJ1-6
V: TRBV7-2
length: 12
size: -
D: TRBD1
DNA: TGTGCCAGCAGCTTGGCCGGGACAGCCCTCCACTTT
CDR3: CASSLAGTALHF

J: TRBJ2-4
V: TRBV10-3
length: 14
size: many
D: TRBD1
DNA: TGTGCCATCAGCACGACAGGGGGGGGAAACATTCAGTACTTC
CDR3: CAISTTGGGNIQYF